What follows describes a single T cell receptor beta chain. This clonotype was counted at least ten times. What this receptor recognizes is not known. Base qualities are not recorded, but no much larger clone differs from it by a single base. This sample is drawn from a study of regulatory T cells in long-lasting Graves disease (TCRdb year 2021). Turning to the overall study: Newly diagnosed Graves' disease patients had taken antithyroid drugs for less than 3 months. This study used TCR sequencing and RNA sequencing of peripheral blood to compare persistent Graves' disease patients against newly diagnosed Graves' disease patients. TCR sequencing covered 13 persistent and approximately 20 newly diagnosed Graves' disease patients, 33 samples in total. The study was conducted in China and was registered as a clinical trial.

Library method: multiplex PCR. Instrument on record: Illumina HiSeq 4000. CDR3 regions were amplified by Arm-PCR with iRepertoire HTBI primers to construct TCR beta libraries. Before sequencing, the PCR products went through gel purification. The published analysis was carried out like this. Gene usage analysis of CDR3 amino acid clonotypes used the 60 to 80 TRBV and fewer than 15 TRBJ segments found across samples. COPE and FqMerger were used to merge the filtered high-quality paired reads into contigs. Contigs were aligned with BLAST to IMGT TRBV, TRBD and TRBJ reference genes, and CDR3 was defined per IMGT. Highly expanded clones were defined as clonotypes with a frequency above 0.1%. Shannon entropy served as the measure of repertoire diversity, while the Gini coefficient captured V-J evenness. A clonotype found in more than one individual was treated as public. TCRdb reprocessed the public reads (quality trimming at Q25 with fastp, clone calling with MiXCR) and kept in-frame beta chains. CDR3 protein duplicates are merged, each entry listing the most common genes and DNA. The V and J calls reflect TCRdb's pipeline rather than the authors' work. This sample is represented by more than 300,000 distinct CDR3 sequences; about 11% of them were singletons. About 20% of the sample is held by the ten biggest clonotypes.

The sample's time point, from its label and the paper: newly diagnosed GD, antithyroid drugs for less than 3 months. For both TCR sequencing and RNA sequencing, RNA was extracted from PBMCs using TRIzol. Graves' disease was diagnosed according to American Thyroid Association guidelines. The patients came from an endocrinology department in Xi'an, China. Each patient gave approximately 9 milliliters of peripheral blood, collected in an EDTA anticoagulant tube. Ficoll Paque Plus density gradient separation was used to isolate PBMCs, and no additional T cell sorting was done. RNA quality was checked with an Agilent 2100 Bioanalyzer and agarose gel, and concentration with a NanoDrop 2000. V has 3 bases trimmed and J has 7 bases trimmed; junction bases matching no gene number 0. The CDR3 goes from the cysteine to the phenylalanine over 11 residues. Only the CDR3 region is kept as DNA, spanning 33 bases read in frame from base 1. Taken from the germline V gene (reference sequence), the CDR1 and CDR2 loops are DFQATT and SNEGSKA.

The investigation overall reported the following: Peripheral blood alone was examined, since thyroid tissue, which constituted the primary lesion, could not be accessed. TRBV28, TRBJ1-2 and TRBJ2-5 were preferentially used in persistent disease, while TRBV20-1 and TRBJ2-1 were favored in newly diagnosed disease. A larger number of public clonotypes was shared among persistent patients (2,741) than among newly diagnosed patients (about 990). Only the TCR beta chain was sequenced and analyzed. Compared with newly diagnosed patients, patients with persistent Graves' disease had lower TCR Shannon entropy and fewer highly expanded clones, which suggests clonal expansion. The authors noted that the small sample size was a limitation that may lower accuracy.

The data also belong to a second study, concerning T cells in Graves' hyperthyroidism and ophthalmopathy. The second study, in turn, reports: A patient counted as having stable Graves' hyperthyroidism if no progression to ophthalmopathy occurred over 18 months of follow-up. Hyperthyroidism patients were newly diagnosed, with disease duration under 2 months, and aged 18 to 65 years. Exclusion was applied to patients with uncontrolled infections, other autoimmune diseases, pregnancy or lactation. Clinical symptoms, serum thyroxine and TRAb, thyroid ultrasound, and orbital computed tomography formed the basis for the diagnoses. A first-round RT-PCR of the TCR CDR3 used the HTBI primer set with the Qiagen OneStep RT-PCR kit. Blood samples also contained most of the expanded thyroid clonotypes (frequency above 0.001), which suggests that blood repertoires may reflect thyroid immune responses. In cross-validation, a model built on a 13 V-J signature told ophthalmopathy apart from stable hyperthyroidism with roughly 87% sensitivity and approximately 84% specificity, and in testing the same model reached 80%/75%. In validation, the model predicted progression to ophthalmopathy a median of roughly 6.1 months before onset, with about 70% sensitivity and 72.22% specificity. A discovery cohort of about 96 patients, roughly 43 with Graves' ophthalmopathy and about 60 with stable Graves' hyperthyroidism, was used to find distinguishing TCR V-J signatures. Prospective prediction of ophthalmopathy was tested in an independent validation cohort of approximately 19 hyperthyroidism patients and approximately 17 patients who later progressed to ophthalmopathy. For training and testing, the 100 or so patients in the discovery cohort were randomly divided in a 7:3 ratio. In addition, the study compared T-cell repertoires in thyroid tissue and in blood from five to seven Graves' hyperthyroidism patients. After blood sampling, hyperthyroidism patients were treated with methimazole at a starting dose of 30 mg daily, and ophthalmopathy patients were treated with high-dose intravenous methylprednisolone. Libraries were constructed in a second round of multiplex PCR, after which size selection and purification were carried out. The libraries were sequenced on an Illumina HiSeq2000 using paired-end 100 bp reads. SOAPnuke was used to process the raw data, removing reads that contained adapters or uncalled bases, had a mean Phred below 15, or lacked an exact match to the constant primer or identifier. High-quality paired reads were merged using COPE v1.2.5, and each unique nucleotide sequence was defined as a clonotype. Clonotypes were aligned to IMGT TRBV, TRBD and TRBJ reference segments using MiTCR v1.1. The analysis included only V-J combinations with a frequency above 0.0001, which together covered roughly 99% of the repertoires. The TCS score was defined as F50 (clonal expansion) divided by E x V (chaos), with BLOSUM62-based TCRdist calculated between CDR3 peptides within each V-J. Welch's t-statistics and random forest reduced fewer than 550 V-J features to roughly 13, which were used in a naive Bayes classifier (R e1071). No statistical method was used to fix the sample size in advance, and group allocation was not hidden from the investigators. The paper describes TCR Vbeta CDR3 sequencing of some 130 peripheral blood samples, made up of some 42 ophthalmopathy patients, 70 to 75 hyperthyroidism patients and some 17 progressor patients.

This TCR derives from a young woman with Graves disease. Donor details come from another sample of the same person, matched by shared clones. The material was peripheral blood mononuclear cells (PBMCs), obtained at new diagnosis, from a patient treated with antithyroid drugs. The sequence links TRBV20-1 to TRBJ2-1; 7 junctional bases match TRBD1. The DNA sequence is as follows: TGCAGTGCTAGCAGGGGGAATGAGCAGTTCTTC. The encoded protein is CSASRGNEQFF.